The present entry profiles one T cell receptor (beta chain) with its context. Its specificity is not known. These data originate in a study of cytomegalovirus exposure and HLA in healthy donors. Study-level findings and limits: In a later analysis, V- and J-gene trimming of beta chains associated with a DCLRE1C missense variant, replicated independently.

Primers for the PCR totalled 60 Vbeta and 13 Jbeta. The protocol was immunoSEQ multiplex PCR, while the TCRdb copy is restricted to in-frame clones and leaves out a portion. This sample carries 55,000 to 85,000 clones, roughly 88% of them seen once, and the ten largest clones take roughly 2%. This TCR was sampled from a woman in her thirties in good health and CMV-seronegative. The material sequenced was PBMCs.

The CDR3 loop is CSVGRGANTEAFF. The CDR3, as DNA: TGCAGCGTTGGGCGGGGGGCGAACACTGAAGCTTTCTTT. The chain combines TRBV29-1 with TRBJ1-1; TRBD1 is a possible D gene (6 bases). V lost 4 bases and J 1 base, leaving 10 bases between the germline ends. The germline V gene encodes CDR1 SQVTM and CDR2 ANQGSEA. The CDR3 has 13 amino acids.